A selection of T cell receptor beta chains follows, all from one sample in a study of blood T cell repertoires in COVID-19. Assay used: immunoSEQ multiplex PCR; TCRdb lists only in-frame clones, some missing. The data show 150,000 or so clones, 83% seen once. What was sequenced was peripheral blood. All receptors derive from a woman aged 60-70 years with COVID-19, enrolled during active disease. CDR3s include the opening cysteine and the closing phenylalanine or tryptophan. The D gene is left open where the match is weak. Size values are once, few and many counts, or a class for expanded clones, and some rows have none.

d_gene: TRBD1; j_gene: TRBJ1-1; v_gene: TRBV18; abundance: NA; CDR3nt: TGTGCCAGCTCCCGCCTTCAACCGGGACAGGGGGCAAAGTATGGCACTGAAGCTTTCTTT; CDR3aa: CASSRLQPGQGAKYGTEAFF
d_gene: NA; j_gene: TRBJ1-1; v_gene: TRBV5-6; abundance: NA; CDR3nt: TGTGCCAGCAGCTTGGCCTCCGGGGAGGACACTGAAGCTTTCTTT; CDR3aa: CASSLASGEDTEAFF
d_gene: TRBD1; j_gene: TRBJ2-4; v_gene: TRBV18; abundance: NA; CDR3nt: TGTGCCAGCTCGCCTGACAGGGTTGGGATAAACATTCAGTACTTC; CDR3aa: CASSPDRVGINIQYF
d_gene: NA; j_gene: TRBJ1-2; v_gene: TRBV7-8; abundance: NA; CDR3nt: TGTGCCAGCAGCTTAATTGGGCAGTCTAACTATGGCTACACCTTC; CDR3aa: CASSLIGQSNYGYTF
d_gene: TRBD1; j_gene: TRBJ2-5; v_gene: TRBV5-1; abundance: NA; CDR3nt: TGCGCCAGCACAAGGGACAGGGGACAAGAGACCCAGTACTTC; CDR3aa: CASTRDRGQETQYF
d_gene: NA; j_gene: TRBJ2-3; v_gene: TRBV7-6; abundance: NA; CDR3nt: TGTGCCAGCAGCTTAGGAGGGTGGACCGGGGATACGCAGTATTTT; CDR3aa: CASSLGGWTGDTQYF
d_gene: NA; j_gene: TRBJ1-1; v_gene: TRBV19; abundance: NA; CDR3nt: TGTGCCAGTGGTCTGTCCCGCGTCCACCTGAACACTGAAGCTTTCTTT; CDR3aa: CASGLSRVHLNTEAFF
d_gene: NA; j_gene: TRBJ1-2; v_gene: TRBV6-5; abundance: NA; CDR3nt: TGTGCCAGCAGTTACGGAGGGAGTGTGGGGGACTATGGCTACACCTTC; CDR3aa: CASSYGGSVGDYGYTF
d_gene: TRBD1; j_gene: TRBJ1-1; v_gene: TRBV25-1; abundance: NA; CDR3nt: TGTGCCAGCGGTCCCGGGACAGGGTCCTTAAGCGCTGAAGCTTTCTTT; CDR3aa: CASGPGTGSLSAEAFF
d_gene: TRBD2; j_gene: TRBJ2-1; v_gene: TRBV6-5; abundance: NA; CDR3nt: TGTGCCAGCAAACCACCTAGCGGCGGTCAGGGTGAGCAGTTCTTC; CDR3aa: CASKPPSGGQGEQFF
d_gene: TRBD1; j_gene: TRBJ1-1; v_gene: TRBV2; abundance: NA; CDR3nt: TGTGCCAGCAGGGGACGGACAGGGGGCGAAACTGAAGCTTTCTTT; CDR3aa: CASRGRTGGETEAFF
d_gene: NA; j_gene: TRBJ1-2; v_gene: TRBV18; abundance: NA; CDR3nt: TGTGCCAGCTCACCGTCGGCAGGGAGGTATGGCTACACCTTC; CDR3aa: CASSPSAGRYGYTF
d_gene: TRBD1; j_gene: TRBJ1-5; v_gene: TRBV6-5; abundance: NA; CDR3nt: TGTGCCAGCAGTTACGCAGGGACAGGTGACGTTTGGCCCCAGCATTTT; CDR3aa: CASSYAGTGDVWPQHF
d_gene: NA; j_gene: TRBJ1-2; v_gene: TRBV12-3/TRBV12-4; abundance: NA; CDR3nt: TGTGCCAGCCGCACAGGGAGCTATGGCTACACCTTC; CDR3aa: CASRTGSYGYTF
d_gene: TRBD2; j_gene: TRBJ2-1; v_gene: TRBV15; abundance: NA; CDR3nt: TGTGCCACCAGGGCTGCGGGGGGATACAATGAGCAGTTCTTC; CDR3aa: CATRAAGGYNEQFF
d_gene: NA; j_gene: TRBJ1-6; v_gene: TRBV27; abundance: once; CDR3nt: TGTGCCAGCGGGCAGGACTATAATTCACCCCTCCACTTT; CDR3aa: CASGQDYNSPLHF
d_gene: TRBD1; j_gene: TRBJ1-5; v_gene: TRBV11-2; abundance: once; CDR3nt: TGTGCCAGCAGCCGGGACAGAGATAGCAATCAGCCCCAGCATTTT; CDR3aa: CASSRDRDSNQPQHF
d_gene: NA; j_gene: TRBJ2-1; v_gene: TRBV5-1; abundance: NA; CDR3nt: TGCGCCAGCAGCTCACCACAGGGTTTGGGTGAGCAGTTCTTC; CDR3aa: CASSSPQGLGEQFF
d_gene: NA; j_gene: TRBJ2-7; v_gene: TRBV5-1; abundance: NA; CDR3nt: TGCGCCAGCAGCTTGGAAAGACCGGGGGACGAGCAGTACTTC; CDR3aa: CASSLERPGDEQYF
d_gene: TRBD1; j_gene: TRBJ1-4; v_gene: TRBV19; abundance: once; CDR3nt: TGTGCCAGTAGAGAGGGACAGCTTAATGAAAAACTGTTTTTT; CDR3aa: CASREGQLNEKLFF
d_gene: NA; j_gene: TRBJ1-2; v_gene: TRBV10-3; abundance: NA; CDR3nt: TGTGCCATCCGCGGAGAGTCGGGCAGGGTACATGGCTACACCTTC; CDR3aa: CAIRGESGRVHGYTF
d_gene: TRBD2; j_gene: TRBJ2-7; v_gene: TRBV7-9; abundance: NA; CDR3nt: TGTGCCAGCAGTCCTGGGAGGGGCAAAACCTACGAGCAGTACTTC; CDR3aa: CASSPGRGKTYEQYF
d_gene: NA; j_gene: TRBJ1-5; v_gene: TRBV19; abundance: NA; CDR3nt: TGTGCCAGTAGGTGGTCAGGGGAGAATCAGCCCCAGCATTTT; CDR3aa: CASRWSGENQPQHF
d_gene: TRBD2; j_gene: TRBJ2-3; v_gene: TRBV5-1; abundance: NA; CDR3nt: TGCGCCAGCGGCCTAGCGGGATCAGATACGCAGTATTTT; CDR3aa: CASGLAGSDTQYF
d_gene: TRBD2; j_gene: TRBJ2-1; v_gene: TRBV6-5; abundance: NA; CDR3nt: TGTGCCAGCAGTTCGCCCGGGACTAGTCAGGTCTTC; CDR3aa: CASSSPGTSQVF
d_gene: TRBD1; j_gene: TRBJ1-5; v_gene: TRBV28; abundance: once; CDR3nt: TGTGCCAGCAGTTTGACAGGGGGCGGCGGTGGTCAGCCCCAGCATTTT; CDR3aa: CASSLTGGGGGQPQHF
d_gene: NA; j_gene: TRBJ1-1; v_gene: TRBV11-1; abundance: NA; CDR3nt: TGTGCCAGCAGCTCCGGAGAGAACACTGAAGCTTTCTTT; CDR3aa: CASSSGENTEAFF
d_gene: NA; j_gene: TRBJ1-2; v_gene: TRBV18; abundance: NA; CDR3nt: TGTGCCAGCTCTCCCGGCGGGGGAGGTAACTATGGCTACACCTTC; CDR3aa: CASSPGGGGNYGYTF
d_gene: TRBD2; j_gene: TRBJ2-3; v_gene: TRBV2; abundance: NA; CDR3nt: TGTGCCAGCAGTGAAAAAGGGAGACTAGCGGGGGGCCTTCTAGGCACAGATACGCAGTATTTT; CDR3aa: CASSEKGRLAGGLLGTDTQYF
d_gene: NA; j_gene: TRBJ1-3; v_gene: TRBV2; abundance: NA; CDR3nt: TGTGCCAGCAGTAACAACAGGGTTCCGGGAAACACCATATATTTT; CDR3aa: CASSNNRVPGNTIYF
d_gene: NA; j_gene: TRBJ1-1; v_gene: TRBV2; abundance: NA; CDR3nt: TGTGCCAGCAGTGAAGCGACAGTAAGCTGTTTCTTT; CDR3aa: CASSEATVSCFF
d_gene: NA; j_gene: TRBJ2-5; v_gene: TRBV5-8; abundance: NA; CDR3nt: TGTGCCAGCAGCTTGGGGAGGGGGCTGGAGACCCAGTACTTC; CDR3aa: CASSLGRGLETQYF
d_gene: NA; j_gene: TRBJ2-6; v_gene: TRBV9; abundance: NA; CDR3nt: TGTGCCAGCAGCGTCAGCTCTGGGGCCAACGTCCTGACTTTC; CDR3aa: CASSVSSGANVLTF
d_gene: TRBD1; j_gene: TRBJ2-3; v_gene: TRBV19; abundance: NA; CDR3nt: TGTGCCAGTAGTATCCAGGGGACAGGGGCCACAGATACGCAGTATTTT; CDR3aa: CASSIQGTGATDTQYF
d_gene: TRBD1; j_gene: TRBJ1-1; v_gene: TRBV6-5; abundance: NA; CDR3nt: TGTGCCAGCAGTTACTCTACGACAGGGGCGAACGCTTTCTTT; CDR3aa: CASSYSTTGANAFF
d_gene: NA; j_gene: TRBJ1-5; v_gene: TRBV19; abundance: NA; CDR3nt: TGTGCCAGTAGTATGGTAAGGGAGGGCAATCAGCCCCAGCATTTT; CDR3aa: CASSMVREGNQPQHF
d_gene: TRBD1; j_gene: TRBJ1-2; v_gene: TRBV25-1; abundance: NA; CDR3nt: TGTGCCAGCAGTCACCCCGGGACAGGGTATGGCTACACCTTC; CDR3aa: CASSHPGTGYGYTF
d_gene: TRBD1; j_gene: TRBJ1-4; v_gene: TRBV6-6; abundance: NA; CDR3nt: TGTGCCAGCAGTCTTACCTCTACAGGGGTAGGGGAAAAACTGTTTTTT; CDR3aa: CASSLTSTGVGEKLFF
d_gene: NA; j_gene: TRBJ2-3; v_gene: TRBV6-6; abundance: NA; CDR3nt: TGTGCCAGCAGTTACTCGCGGCCGGATACGCAGTATTTT; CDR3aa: CASSYSRPDTQYF
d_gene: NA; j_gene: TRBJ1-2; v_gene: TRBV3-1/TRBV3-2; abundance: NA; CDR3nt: TGTGCCAGCAGCCAAGATGGGGAGGACACTTATGGCTACACCTTC; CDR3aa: CASSQDGEDTYGYTF
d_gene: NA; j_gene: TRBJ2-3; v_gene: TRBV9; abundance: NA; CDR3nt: TGTGCCAGCAGCGTATATATAGTCGGAGATACGCAGTATTTT; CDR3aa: CASSVYIVGDTQYF
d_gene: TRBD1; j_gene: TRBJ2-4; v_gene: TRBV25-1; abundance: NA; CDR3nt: TGTGCCAGCAGTGAATGGACAGGCGGGAACATTCAGTACTTC; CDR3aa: CASSEWTGGNIQYF
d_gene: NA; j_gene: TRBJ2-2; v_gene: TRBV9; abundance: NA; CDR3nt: TGTGCCAGCAGCGTAGAGGGCAGGGCAGGCTATACAATATCGAACACCGGGGAGCTGTTTTTT; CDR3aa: CASSVEGRAGYTISNTGELFF
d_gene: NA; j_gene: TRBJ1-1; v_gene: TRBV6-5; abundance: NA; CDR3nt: TGTGCCAGCACTTCTAATCTGAACACTGAAGCTTTCTTT; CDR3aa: CASTSNLNTEAFF
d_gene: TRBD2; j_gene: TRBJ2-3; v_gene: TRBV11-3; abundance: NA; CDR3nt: TGTGCCAGCAGCTTGGGGGGGAGCACAGATACGCAGTATTTT; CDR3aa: CASSLGGSTDTQYF
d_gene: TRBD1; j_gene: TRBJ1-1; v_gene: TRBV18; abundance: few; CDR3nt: TGTGCCAGCTCACCTCAGGACAGGTCGGACACTGAAGCTTTCTTT; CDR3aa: CASSPQDRSDTEAFF
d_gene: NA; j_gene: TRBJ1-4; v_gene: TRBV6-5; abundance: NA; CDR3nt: TGTGCCAGCACCGAAGGGGGGCAGGGAGGGGAAAAACTGTTTTTT; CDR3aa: CASTEGGQGGEKLFF